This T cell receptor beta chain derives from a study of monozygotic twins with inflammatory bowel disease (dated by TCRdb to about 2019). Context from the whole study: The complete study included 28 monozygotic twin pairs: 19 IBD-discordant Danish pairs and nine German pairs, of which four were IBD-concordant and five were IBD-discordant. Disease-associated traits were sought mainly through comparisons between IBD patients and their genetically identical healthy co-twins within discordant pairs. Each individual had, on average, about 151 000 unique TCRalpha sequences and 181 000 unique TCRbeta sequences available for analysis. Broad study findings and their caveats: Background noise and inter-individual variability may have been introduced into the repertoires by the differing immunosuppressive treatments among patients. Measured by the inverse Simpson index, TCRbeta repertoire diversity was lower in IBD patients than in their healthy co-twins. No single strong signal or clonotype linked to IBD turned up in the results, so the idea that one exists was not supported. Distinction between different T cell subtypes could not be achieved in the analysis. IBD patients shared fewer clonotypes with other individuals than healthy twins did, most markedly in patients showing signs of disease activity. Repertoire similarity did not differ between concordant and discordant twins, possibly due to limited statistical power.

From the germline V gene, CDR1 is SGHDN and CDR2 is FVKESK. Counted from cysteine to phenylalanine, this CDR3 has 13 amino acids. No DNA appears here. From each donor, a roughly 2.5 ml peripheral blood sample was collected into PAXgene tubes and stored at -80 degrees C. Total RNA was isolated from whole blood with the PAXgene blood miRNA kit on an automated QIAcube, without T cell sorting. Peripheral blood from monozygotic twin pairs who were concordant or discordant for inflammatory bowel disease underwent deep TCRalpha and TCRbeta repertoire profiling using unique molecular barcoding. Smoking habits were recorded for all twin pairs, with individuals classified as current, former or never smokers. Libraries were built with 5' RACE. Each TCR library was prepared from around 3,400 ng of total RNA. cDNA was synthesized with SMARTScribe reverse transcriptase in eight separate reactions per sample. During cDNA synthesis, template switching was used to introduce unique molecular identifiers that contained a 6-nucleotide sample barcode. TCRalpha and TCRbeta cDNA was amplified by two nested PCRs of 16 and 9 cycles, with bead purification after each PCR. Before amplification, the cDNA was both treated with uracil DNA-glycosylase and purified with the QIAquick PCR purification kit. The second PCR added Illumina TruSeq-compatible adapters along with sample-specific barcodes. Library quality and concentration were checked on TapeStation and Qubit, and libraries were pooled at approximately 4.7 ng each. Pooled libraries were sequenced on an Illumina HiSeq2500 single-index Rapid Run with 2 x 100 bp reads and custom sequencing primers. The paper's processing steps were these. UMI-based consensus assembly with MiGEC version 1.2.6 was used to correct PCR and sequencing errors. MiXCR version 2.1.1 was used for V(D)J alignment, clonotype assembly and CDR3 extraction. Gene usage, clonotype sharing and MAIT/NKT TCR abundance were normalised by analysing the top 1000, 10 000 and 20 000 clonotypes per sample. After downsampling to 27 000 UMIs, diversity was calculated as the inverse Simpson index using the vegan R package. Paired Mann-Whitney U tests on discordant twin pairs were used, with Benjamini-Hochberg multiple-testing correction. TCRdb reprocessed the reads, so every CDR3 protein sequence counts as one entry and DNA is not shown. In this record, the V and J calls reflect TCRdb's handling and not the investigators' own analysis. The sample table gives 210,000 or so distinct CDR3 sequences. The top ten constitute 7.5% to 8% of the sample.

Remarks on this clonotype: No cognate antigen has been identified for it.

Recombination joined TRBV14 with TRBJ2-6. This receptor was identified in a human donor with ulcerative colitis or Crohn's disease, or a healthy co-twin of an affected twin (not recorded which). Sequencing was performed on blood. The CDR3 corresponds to CASSLPGANVLTF.